Sequencing of this TCR beta chain was carried out in a study of OX40 agonist ivuxolimab in advanced cancers. The protocol was immunoSEQ multiplex PCR, while the TCRdb copy is restricted to in-frame clones and leaves out a portion. This table has 60,000 to 75,000 clones, about 90% appearing once. This CDR3 comprises 16 residues. Germline CDR1 and CDR2: SGHRS and YFSETQ. The V gene lost 2 bases and the J gene lost 5 bases, with 18 bases spanning the gap. The rearrangement joins TRBV5-1 to TRBJ2-3; D gene ambiguous. The clonotype comes from an adult with an advanced solid tumor such as melanoma, head and neck, liver or kidney cancer. This specimen was CD4+ or CD8+ T cells sorted from blood, taken in a trial of the OX40 agonist ivuxolimab. The chain's CDR3 is CASSFLVPASQDTQYF. CDR3 nucleotide sequence: TGCGCCAGCAGCTTTTTGGTCCCGGCTTCACAAGATACGCAGTATTTT.